This TCR beta chain appears in the sequencing data of a study of OX40 agonist ivuxolimab in advanced cancers. The wider study: Patients' therapy was ivuxolimab, an antibody that acts as an agonist of OX40 (CD134).

CDR1 SGHNT and CDR2 YYREEE come from the germline V gene (reference sequence). The V end lost 4 bases, the J end lost 11 bases, and 18 bases lay between the germline ends. The CDR3 consists of 13 residues. The count of this clone is one. The antigen remains undetermined. Generated by immunoSEQ multiplex PCR, the TCRdb table keeps only in-frame clones and is missing some. The profile shows around 60,000 clones, about 87% of them singletons. General study results and limits: CD8+ T cells averaged more expanded clones than CD4+.

Blood draws occurred at baseline, cycle 4 day 1, and cycle 7 day 1. The J gene is TRBJ1-1, the V gene TRBV5-4; D perhaps matches TRBD1 (6 bases). Sample: CD4+ or CD8+ T cells sorted from blood, taken in a trial of the OX40 agonist ivuxolimab. This TCR was sampled from an adult with an advanced solid tumor such as melanoma, head and neck, liver or kidney cancer. The CDR3 DNA reads as TGTGCCAGCAGCCCGGAACGGTGGGGGCAGGCTTTCTTT. This encodes CASSPERWGQAFF.